This T cell receptor (beta chain) was identified during a study of regulatory T cells in long-lasting Graves disease. The time point denotes: newly diagnosed GD, antithyroid drugs for less than 3 months. The TCR library was prepared using RNA isolated from PBMCs. The germline V gene has CDR1 SGHTA and CDR2 FQGNSA. V gave up 1 base and J gave up 5 bases; unmatched junction bases: 3. The CDR3 loop spans 15 amino acids. Arm-PCR of CDR3 regions and iRepertoire HTBI primers were the basis on which TCR beta libraries were built. TCRdb analysed the multiplex PCR reads with MiXCR anew, one entry per CDR3 protein. The sample holds 600,000 to 650,000 distinct CDR3 sequences, roughly 16% seen once. These same records also appear under a second study, on T cells in Graves' hyperthyroidism and ophthalmopathy.

The receptor's source is a woman aged 30 to 39 with Graves disease. V gene TRBV7-2 combines with J gene TRBJ1-2; 11 positions match TRBD1. Sequences were derived from peripheral blood mononuclear cells (PBMCs), sampled at new diagnosis, from a patient treated with antithyroid drugs. The CDR3 reads CASSLGWDRGYGYTF. The CDR3 bases are TGTGCCAGCAGCTTAGGATGGGACAGGGGGTATGGCTACACCTTC.